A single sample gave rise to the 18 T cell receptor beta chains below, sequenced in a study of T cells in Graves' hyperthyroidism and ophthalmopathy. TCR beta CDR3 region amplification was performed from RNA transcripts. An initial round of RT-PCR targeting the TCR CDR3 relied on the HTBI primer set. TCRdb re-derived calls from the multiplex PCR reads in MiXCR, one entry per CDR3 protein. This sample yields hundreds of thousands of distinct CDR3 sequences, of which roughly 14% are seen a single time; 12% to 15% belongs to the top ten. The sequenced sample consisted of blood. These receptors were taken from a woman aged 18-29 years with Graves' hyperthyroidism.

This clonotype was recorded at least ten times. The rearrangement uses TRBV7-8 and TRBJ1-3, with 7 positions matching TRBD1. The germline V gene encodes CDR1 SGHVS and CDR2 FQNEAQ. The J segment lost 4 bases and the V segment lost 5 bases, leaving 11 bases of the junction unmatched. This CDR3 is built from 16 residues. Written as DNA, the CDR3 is TGTGCCAGCAGCCCTCGCCCCGGGACAGCAGGAAACACCATATATTTT. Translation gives CASSPRPGTAGNTIYF.

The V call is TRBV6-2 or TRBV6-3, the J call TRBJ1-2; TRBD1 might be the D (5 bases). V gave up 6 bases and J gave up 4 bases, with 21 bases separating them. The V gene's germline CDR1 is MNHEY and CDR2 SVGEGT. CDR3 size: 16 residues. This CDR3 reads CASSHAGEGSFYGYTF. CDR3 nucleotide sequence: TGTGCCAGCAGCCACGCGGGGGAGGGATCCTTCTATGGCTACACCTTC.

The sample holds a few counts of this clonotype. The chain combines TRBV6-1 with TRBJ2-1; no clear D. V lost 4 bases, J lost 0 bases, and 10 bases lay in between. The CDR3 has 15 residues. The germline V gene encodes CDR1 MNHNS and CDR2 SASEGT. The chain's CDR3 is CASSASLSSYNEQFF. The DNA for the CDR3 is TGTGCCAGCAGTGCGTCATTAAGCTCCTACAATGAGCAGTTCTTC.

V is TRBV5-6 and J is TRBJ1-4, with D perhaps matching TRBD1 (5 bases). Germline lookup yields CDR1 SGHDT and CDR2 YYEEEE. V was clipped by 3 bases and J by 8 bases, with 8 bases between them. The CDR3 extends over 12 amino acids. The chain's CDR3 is CASSYRTEKLFF. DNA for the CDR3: TGTGCCAGCAGCTACAGGACAGAAAAACTGTTTTTT.

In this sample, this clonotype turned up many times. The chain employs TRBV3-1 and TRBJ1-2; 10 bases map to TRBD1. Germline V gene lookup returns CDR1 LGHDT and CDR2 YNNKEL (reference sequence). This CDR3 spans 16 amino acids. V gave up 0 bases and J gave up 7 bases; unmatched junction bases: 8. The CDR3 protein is CASSQERTGGRGGYTF. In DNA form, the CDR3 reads TGTGCCAGCAGCCAAGAACGGACAGGGGGTAGAGGTGGCTACACCTTC.

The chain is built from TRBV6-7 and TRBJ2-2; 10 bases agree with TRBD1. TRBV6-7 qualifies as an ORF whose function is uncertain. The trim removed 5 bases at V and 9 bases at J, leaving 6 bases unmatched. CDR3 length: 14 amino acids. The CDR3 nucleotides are TGTGCCAGCAGTCACGGGACAGGGGATAGGGAGCTGTTTTTT. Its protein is CASSHGTGDRELFF.

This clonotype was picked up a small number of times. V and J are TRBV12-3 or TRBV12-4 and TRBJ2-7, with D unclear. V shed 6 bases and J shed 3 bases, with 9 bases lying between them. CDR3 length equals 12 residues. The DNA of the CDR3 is TGTGCCAGCAGCCTTTTCTTCTACGAGCAGTACTTC. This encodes CASSLFFYEQYF.

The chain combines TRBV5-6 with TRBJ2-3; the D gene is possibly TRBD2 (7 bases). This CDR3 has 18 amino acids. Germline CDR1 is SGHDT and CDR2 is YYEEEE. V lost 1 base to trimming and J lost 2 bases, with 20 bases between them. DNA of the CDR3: TGTGCCAGCAGCTTGAGGCGGTCAAGACGGGGGGCCACAGATACGCAGTATTTT. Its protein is CASSLRRSRRGATDTQYF.

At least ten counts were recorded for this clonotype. The CDR3, as DNA: TGCGCCAGCAGCTTGGAATCAGGGAACGAGCAGTACTTC. Residues: CASSLESGNEQYF. The J gene is TRBJ2-7, the V gene TRBV5-1; possible D gene TRBD1, 5 bases. In germline, CDR1 is SGHRS, CDR2 YFSETQ. The V gene lost 0 bases and the J gene lost 5 bases, with 9 bases spanning the gap. The length of the CDR3 is 13 residues. The variable domain in full, with the rest retrieved from reference TRBV5-1 and TRBJ2-7, is KAGVTQTPRYLIKTRGQQVTLSCSPISGHRSVSWYQQTPGQGLQFLFEYFSETQRNKGNFPGRFSGRQFSNSRSEMNVSTLELGDSALYLCASSLESGNEQYFGPGTRLTVT.

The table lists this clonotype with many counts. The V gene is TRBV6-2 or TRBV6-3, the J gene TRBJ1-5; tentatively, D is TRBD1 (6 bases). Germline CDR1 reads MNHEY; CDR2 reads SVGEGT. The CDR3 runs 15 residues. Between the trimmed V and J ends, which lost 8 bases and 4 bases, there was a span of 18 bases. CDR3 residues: CASGDFRGVNQPQHF. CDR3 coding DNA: TGTGCCAGCGGAGACTTCAGGGGAGTAAATCAGCCCCAGCATTTT.

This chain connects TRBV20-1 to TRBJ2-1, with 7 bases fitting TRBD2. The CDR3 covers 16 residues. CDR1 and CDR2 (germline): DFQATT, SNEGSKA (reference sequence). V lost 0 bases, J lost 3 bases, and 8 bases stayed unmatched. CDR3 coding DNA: TGCAGTGCTAGAGAGATGCCTAGCGGCCTCTACAATGAGCAGTTCTTC. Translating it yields CSAREMPSGLYNEQFF.

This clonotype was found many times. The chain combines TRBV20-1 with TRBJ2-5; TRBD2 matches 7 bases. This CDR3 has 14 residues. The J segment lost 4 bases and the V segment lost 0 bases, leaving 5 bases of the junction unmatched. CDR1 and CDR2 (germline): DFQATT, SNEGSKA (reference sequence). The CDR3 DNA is TGCAGTGCTAGAGATCGGGAGGTAGGAGAGACCCAGTACTTC. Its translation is CSARDREVGETQYF.

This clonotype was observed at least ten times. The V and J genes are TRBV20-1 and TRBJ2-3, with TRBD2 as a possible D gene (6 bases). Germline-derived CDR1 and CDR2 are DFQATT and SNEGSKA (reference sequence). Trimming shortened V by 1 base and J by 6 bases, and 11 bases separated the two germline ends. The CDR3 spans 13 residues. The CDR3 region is CSARARTKDTQYF. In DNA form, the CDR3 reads TGCAGTGCTAGAGCAAGGACTAAGGATACGCAGTATTTT.

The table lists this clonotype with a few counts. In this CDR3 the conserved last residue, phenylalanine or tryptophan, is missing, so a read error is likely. CDR3 region: CASSFLQGVYGYTL. The DNA of the CDR3 is TGTGCCAGCAGTTTTTTACAGGGAGTCTATGGCTACACCCTC. The V call is TRBV12-3 or TRBV12-4, the J call TRBJ1-2; perhaps TRBD1 as D (6 bases). The V end was cut by 3 bases, the J end by 4 bases, with 12 bases between. This CDR3 region has 14 residues.

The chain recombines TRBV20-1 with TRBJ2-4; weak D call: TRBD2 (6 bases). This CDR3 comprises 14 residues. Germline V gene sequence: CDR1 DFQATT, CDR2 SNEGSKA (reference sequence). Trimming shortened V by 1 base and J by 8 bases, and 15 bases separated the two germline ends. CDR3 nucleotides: TGCAGTGCTAGAGTAGGCGGGGTCTCGGACATTCAGTACTTC. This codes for CSARVGGVSDIQYF.

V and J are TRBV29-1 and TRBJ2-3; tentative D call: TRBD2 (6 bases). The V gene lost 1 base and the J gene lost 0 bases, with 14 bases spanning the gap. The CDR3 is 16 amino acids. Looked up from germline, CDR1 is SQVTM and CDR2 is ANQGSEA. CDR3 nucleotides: TGCAGCGTTGAAGGGGTAGCGGAGGCTAGCACAGATACGCAGTATTTT. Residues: CSVEGVAEASTDTQYF.

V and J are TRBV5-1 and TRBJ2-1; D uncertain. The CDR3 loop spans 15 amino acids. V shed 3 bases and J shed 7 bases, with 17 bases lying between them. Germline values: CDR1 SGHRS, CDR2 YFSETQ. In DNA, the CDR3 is TGCGCCAGCAGCTCAGGAATTCGCGGATATAATGAGCAGTTCTTC. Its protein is CASSSGIRGYNEQFF.

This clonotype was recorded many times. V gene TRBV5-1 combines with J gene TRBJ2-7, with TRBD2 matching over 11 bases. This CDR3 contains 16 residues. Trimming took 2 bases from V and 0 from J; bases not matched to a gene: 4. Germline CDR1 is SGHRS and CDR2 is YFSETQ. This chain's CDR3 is CASSFMTSGVSYEQYF. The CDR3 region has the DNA TGCGCCAGCAGCTTCATGACTAGCGGGGTCTCCTACGAGCAGTACTTC.